Each of the 14 T cell receptor beta chains below was sequenced from the same sample in a study of graft-versus-host responses after intestinal transplantation. Using immunoSEQ multiplex PCR, the repertoire was profiled, and TCRdb retains in-frame clones only, with some absent. The table includes roughly 10,000 clones, about 28% detected once. The specimen was alloreactive CD4+ T cells from a mixed lymphocyte reaction culture, collected before transplantation. As for subset: CFSE-low proliferating T cells sorted from roughly six-day pre-transplant mixed lymphocyte reaction (GvH or HvG direction). The receptors originated from a human patient who was an organ donor for intestinal transplantation.

This rearrangement joins TRBV15 to TRBJ1-2, with unresolved D. V lost 0 bases to trimming and J lost 3 bases, with 8 bases between them. The CDR3 runs 14 residues. Per germline, CDR1 LNHNV and CDR2 YYDKDF (reference sequence). The DNA for the CDR3 is TGTGCCACCAGCAGAGATTTGTCAGACTATGGCTACACCTTC. It is translated as CATSRDLSDYGYTF.

This chain links TRBV18 with TRBJ2-5; the D gene is possibly TRBD1 (5 bases). Trimming removed 8 bases at V and 2 bases at J, with 15 bases between. The CDR3 length is 14 residues. Germline lookup yields CDR1 KGHSH and CDR2 LQKENI. CDR3 loop: CASKGSQGQETQYF. The CDR3 DNA sequence: TGTGCCAGCAAGGGTTCGCAGGGACAAGAGACCCAGTACTTC.

The chain carries TRBV25-1 and TRBJ2-1, with 11 positions matching TRBD2. CDR3 size: 16 residues. The V segment lost 0 bases and the J segment 2 bases; nucleotides outside the gene matches: 0. Per germline, CDR1 MGHDK and CDR2 SYGVNS. The CDR3 is CASSEYSGGAYNEQFF. The CDR3 bases are TGTGCCAGCAGTGAATATAGCGGGGGGGCCTACAATGAGCAGTTCTTC.

The chain employs TRBV9 and TRBJ2-3, with D possibly TRBD2 on 7 matching bases. The CDR3 consists of 14 residues. The V gene lost 4 bases and the J gene lost 3 bases, with 12 bases spanning the gap. Germline V gene sequence: CDR1 SGDLS, CDR2 YYNGEE. CDR3 region: CASSFGGRTDTQYF. The CDR3 nucleotides read TGTGCCAGCAGCTTCGGGGGGCGGACAGATACGCAGTATTTT.

This clone has more than one count but fewer than ten. The CDR3: CASSITGGGQPQHF. The CDR3 nucleotides read TGTGCCAGTAGTATAACAGGGGGGGGACAGCCCCAGCATTTT. This chain joins TRBV19 and TRBJ1-5, with 8 bases fitting TRBD1. Germline V gene lookup returns CDR1 LNHDA and CDR2 SQIVND (reference sequence). V lost 2 bases to trimming and J lost 7 bases; unmatched junction nucleotides: 4. The CDR3 loop spans 14 amino acids.

This clone came up once. The CDR3 region is CASSRIFAGGPPWQFF. The CDR3 DNA reads as TGTGCCAGCAGCAGGATATTCGCCGGGGGGCCACCGTGGCAGTTCTTC. The V and J genes are TRBV4-2 and TRBJ2-1; maybe TRBD2 (7 bases). This CDR3 is built from 16 residues. The germline V and J ends were trimmed by 5 bases and 12 bases, with 26 bases remaining between them. Germline values: CDR1 LGHNA, CDR2 YNFKEQ.

The genes are TRBV7-3 and TRBJ1-2, with 7 bases that match TRBD1. Germline values: CDR1 SGHTA, CDR2 FQGTGA. The CDR3 length is 18 residues. Trimming took 5 bases from V and 0 from J; bases not matched to a gene: 15. The DNA for the CDR3 is TGTGCCAGCAGCCTGGCGGGACAGCCCTTGATTTCTAACTATGGCTACACCTTC. As protein: CASSLAGQPLISNYGYTF.

In this sample, this clone turned up a few times. The V call is TRBV6-1, the J call TRBJ2-7, with 7 bases identical to TRBD1. CDR3 length: 13 residues. Germline CDR1 reads MNHNS; CDR2 reads SASEGT. Trimming took 6 bases from V and 2 from J; bases not matched to a gene: 4. The CDR3 spells CASSPTGTYEQYF. In DNA form, the CDR3 reads TGTGCCAGCAGCCCGACAGGGACCTACGAGCAGTACTTC.

This clone has only a few counts. This may stem from a read error, because a much larger clone lies one nucleotide away. The chain combines TRBV5-6 with TRBJ2-7, with D uncertain. The CDR3 sequence is 12 residues long. Germline CDR1 reads SGHDT; CDR2 reads YYEEEE. Trimming left V 0 bases short and J 3 bases short, with 4 bases between. CDR3 sequence reads: CASSLGGYEQYF. The CDR3 DNA sequence: TGTGCCAGCAGCTTGGGGGGCTACGAGCAGTACTTC. The full variable domain, with the rest looked up from reference TRBV5-6 and TRBJ2-7, is DAGVTQSPTHLIKTRGQQVTLRCSPKSGHDTVSWYQQALGQGPQFIFQYYEEEERQRGNFPDRFSGHQFPNYSSELNVNALLLGDSALYLCASSLGGYEQYFGPGTRLTVT.

The V gene is TRBV5-4, the J gene TRBJ2-7; TRBD2 matches at 12 bases. CDR3 length: 17 amino acids. V gave up 4 bases and J gave up 4 bases; unmatched junction bases: 12. Germline CDR1 is SGHNT and CDR2 is YYREEE (reference sequence). The DNA of the CDR3 is TGTGCCAGCAGCCAAGCAGCTAGCGGGGGGGTCGGATACGAGCAGTACTTC. Translating gives CASSQAASGGVGYEQYF.

This sequence joins TRBV29-1 and TRBJ2-3, with D perhaps matching TRBD2 (6 bases). The V end lost 4 bases, the J end lost 9 bases, and 20 bases lay between the germline ends. Germline assignment: CDR1 SQVTM and CDR2 ANQGSEA. CDR3 size: 14 residues. CDR3 coding DNA: TGCAGCGTTGTTGAGGCGGGACGCACATGGACGCAGTATTTT. Translated, it gives CSVVEAGRTWTQYF.

This clone qualifies as medium-sized (0.01 to 0.1%). The V gene is TRBV10-1, the J gene TRBJ1-6; possibly TRBD1 for D (5 bases). The CDR3 covers 13 residues. Germline CDR1 reads WNHNN; CDR2 reads SYGVQD (reference sequence). Trimming stripped 4 bases from V and 9 bases from J, with 10 bases between. CDR3 nucleotide sequence: TGCGCCAGCAGTGCCGGGACCCTTTCACCCCTCCACTTT. This encodes CASSAGTLSPLHF.

V gene TRBV7-6 combines with J gene TRBJ1-2; TRBD1 aligns across 11 bases. Germline lookup yields CDR1 SGHVS and CDR2 FNYEAQ. The CDR3 is made up of 15 amino acids. J gave up 6 bases and V 5 bases, and 8 bases lay outside the gene matches. This chain's CDR3 is CASSRGQGAVDGYTF. As DNA, the CDR3 is TGTGCCAGCAGCAGAGGACAGGGGGCCGTGGATGGCTACACCTTC.

The rearrangement uses TRBV6-6 and TRBJ1-1; D remains unclear. CDR1 is MNHNY, CDR2 SVGAGI, per germline (reference sequence). The CDR3 sequence is 13 residues long. The V end was cut by 2 bases, the J end by 6 bases, with 10 bases between. The CDR3 protein is CASSYGRVSEAFF. CDR3 in DNA: TGTGCCAGCAGTTACGGGAGGGTCTCTGAAGCTTTCTTT.